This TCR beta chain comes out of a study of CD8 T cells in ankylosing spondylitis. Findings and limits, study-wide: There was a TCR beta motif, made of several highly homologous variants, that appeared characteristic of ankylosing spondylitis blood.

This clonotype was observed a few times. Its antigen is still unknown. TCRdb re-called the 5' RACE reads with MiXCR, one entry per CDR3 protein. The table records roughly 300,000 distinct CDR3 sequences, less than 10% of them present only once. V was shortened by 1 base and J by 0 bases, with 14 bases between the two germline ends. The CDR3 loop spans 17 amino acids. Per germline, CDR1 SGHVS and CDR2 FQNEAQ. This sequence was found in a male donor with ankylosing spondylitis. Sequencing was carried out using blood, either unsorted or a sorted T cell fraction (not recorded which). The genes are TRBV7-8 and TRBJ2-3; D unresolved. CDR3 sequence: CASSLDRRRTSTDTQYF. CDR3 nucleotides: TGTGCCAGCAGCTTAGACCGGCGACGCACCAGCACAGATACGCAGTATTTT.